This T cell receptor (beta chain) was captured in a study of T cells in Graves' hyperthyroidism and ophthalmopathy. Patients were aged 18 to 65, had disease duration under 2 months, and had newly diagnosed hyperthyroidism. Patients were excluded because of uncontrolled infection, other autoimmune disease, pregnancy or lactation. Clinical symptoms, serum thyroxine and TRAb, thyroid ultrasound and orbital computed tomography were used for the diagnoses. The CDR3 regions of TCR beta were amplified from RNA transcripts. HTBI primers were the set used in a first-round RT-PCR of the TCR CDR3. TCRdb processed the multiplex PCR reads anew with MiXCR; each CDR3 protein has one entry. The sample consists of more than 300,000 distinct CDR3 sequences, approximately 15% of them appearing once. This clonotype was counted ten times or more. Material for sequencing was blood. The source of this sequence is a woman aged 60-75 years with Graves' hyperthyroidism.

CDR3 nucleotides: TGCAGTGCTAGAGATTACAGGGCCGAAATTAACTATGGCTACACCTTC. Its translation: CSARDYRAEINYGYTF. V is TRBV20-1 and J is TRBJ1-2, with a tentative D call TRBD1 (6 bases). CDR1 is DFQATT, CDR2 SNEGSKA, per germline (reference sequence). This CDR3 has 16 residues. Trimming left V 0 bases short and J 1 base short, with 15 bases between.